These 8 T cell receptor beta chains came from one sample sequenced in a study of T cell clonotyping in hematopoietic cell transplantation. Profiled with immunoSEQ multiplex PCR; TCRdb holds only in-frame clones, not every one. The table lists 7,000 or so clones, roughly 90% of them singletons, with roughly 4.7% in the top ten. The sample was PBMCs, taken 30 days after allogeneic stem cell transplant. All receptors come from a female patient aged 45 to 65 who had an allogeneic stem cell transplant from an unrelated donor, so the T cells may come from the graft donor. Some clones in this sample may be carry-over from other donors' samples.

CDR3 sequence reads: CASSSKGKGVGAPLAQYF. In nucleotides, the CDR3 is TGTGCCAGCAGCTCGAAGGGCAAAGGGGTCGGCGCCCCCCTGGCCCAGTACTTC. The chain recombines TRBV7-9 with TRBJ2-5; the D gene is possibly TRBD1 (5 bases). Germline V gives CDR1 SEHNR, CDR2 FQNEAQ (reference sequence). V lost 4 bases, J lost 9 bases, and 30 bases lay in between. The CDR3 is 18 residues long.

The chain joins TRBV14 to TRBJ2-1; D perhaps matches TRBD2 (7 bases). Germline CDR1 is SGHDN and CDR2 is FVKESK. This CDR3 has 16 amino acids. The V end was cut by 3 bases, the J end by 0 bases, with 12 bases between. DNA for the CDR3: TGTGCCAGCAGCCATGGGGGGGGCGGCTCCTACAATGAGCAGTTCTTC. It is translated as CASSHGGGGSYNEQFF.

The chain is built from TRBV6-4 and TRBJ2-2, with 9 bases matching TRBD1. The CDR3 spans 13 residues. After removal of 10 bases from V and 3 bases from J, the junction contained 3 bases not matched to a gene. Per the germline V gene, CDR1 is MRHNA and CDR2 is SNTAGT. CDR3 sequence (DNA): TGTGCCACCGGGGACAGGGACACCGGGGAGCTGTTTTTT. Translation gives CATGDRDTGELFF.

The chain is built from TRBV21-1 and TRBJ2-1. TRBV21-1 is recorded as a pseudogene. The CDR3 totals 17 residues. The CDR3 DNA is TGTGCCAGCAGCAAAGGTGTCGAGGGGATTAGTTACAATGAGCAGTTCTTC. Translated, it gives CASSKGVEGISYNEQFF.

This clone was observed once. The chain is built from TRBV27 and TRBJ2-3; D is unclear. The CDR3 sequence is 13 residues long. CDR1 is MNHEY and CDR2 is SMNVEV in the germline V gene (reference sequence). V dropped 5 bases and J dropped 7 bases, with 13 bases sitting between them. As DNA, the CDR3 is TGTGCCAGCAGTCCTCGGAGTCTTAATACGCAGTATTTT. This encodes CASSPRSLNTQYF.

The chain's CDR3 is CASSPRVGRSYEQYF. Written as DNA, the CDR3 is TGTGCCAGCAGCCCTCGCGTCGGCCGATCCTACGAGCAGTACTTC. This sequence joins TRBV7-9 and TRBJ2-5; D not resolved. The DNA matches TRBJ2-7 better at its end, which makes the J call doubtful. This CDR3 has 15 residues. CDR1 is SEHNR and CDR2 is FQNEAQ in the germline V gene (reference sequence).

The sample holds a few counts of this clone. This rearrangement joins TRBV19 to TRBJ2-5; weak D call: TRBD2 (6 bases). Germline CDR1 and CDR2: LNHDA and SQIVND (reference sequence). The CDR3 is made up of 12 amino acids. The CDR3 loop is CATGENQETQYF. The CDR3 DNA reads TGTGCGACGGGGGAGAACCAAGAGACCCAGTACTTC.

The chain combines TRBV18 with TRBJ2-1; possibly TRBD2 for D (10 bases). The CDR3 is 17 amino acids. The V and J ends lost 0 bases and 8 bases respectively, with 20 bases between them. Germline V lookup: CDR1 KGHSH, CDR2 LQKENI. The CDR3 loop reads CASSPPSGGTGTHEQFF. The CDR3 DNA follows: TGTGCCAGCTCACCACCTAGCGGGGGGACAGGGACCCATGAGCAGTTCTTC. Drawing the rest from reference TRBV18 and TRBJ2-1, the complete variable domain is NAGVMQNPRHLVRRRGQEARLRCSPMKGHSHVYWYRQLPEEGLKFMVYLQKENIIDESGMPKERFSAEFPKEGPSILRIQQVVRGDSAAYFCASSPPSGGTGTHEQFFGPGTRLTVL.